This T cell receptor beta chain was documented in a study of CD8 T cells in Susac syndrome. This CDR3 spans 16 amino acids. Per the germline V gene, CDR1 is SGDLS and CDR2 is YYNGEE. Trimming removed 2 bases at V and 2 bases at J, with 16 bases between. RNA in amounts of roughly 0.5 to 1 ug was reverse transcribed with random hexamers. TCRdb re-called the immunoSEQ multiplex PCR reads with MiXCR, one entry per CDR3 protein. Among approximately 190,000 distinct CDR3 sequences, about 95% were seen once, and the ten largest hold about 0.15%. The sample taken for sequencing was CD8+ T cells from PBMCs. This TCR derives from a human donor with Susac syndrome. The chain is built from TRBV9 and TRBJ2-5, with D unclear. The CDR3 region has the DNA TGTGCCAGCAGCGTCGCCCCCTCGATGACTCAAGAGACCCAGTACTTC. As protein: CASSVAPSMTQETQYF.